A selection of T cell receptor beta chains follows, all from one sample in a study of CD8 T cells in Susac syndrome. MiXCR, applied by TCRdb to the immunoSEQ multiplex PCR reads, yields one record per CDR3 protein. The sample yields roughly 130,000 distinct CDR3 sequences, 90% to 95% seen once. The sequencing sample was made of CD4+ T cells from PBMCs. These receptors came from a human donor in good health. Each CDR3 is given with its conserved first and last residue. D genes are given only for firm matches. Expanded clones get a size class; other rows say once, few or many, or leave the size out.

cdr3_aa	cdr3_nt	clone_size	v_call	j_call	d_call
CASSSPGTSGRVREGETQYF	TGTGCCAGCAGCTCACCCGGGACTAGCGGGAGGGTCAGAGAAGGCGAGACCCAGTACTTC	.	TRBV11-2	TRBJ2-5	TRBD2
CASSRGLATYEQYF	TGTGCCAGCAGTCGGGGACTAGCAACCTACGAGCAGTACTTC	.	TRBV12-3/TRBV12-4	TRBJ2-7	TRBD2
CASSPGQRNQPQHF	TGTGCCAGCAGCCCCGGACAGCGCAATCAGCCCCAGCATTTT	.	TRBV3-1	TRBJ1-5	.
CASTRGQSYNEQFF	TGTGCCAGCACGCGGGGACAGAGCTACAATGAGCAGTTCTTC	.	TRBV7-9	TRBJ2-1	.
CASSVESNQPQHF	TGTGCCAGCAGTGTCGAGAGCAATCAGCCCCAGCATTTT	.	TRBV2	TRBJ1-5	.
CASSQPGLAGEGEQYF	TGTGCCAGCAGTCAACCGGGACTAGCGGGAGAAGGCGAGCAGTACTTC	.	TRBV12-3/TRBV12-4	TRBJ2-7	TRBD2
CASSLIGQGGDQPQHF	TGTGCCAGCAGTTTAATAGGACAGGGCGGAGATCAGCCCCAGCATTTT	.	TRBV27	TRBJ1-5	TRBD1
CASSYGGSETQYF	TGTGCCAGCAGTTACGGAGGGAGTGAGACCCAGTACTTC	.	TRBV6-6	TRBJ2-5	.
CASSIQEGMNTEAFF	TGTGCCAGTAGTATTCAGGAGGGTATGAACACTGAAGCTTTCTTT	.	TRBV19	TRBJ1-1	.
CASTLTGAVIGYTF	TGTGCCAGCACCTTGACAGGGGCCGTCATTGGCTACACCTTC	.	TRBV28	TRBJ1-2	TRBD1
CSAGGTRQETQYF	TGCAGCGCCGGGGGGACCCGACAAGAGACCCAGTACTTC	.	TRBV29-1	TRBJ2-5	TRBD2
CASSLEGGQPQHF	TGCGCCAGCAGCTTGGAGGGGGGCCAGCCCCAGCATTTT	.	TRBV5-1	TRBJ1-5	.
CASSQSRGADAYNEQFF	TGTGCCAGCAGCCAATCCAGGGGAGCGGATGCCTACAATGAGCAGTTCTTC	.	TRBV3-1	TRBJ2-1	.
CSADQYNEQFF	TGCAGCGCGGACCAGTACAATGAGCAGTTCTTC	.	TRBV29-1	TRBJ2-1	.
CASRLGHQSEETQYF	TGTGCCAGCAGGCTGGGGCATCAGTCCGAAGAGACCCAGTACTTC	.	TRBV6-5	TRBJ2-5	.
CASSLRSGGPGGELFF	TGTGCCAGCAGCTTACGATCGGGAGGGCCCGGCGGGGAGCTGTTTTTT	.	TRBV7-2	TRBJ2-2	TRBD2
CATRRQGNTGELFF	TGTGCCACCCGCAGACAGGGAAACACCGGGGAGCTGTTTTTT	.	TRBV15	TRBJ2-2	TRBD1
CASSSFSREGYEQYF	TGTGCCAGCTCATCTTTTTCGCGGGAGGGCTACGAGCAGTACTTC	.	TRBV18	TRBJ2-7	TRBD2
CASSYLPRTEAFF	TGTGCCAGCAGTTACCTCCCTCGCACTGAAGCTTTCTTT	.	TRBV6-5	TRBJ1-1	.
CASSRDRDTGELFF	TGTGCCAGCAGCCGGGACAGGGACACCGGGGAGCTGTTTTTT	.	TRBV12-3/TRBV12-4	TRBJ2-2	TRBD1
CASSPLDSTNTEAFF	TGTGCCAGCTCACCGCTTGACTCAACAAACACTGAAGCTTTCTTT	.	TRBV18	TRBJ1-1	.
CASSLEGQRQFF	TGTGCCAGCAGTCTCGAGGGACAGCGGCAGTTCTTC	.	TRBV27	TRBJ2-1	TRBD1
CASSSRLAGGDTQYF	TGTGCCAGCAGCTCGCGACTAGCGGGAGGGGATACGCAGTATTTT	.	TRBV7-9	TRBJ2-3	TRBD2
CASSERDTQYF	TGTGCCAGCAGTGAAAGAGATACGCAGTATTTT	.	TRBV2	TRBJ2-3	.
CASKTGQGFTDTQYF	TGCGCCAGCAAAACCGGACAGGGGTTCACAGATACGCAGTATTTT	.	TRBV5-1	TRBJ2-3	TRBD1
CASNPKSDRSYGYTF	TGTGCCAGTAACCCAAAAAGCGACAGAAGCTATGGCTACACCTTC	.	TRBV19	TRBJ1-2	.
CASSLRIGRETQYF	TGTGCCAGCAGTTTAAGGATAGGGAGAGAGACCCAGTACTTC	once	TRBV28	TRBJ2-5	.
CASSPTGFNTNTGELFF	TGTGCCAGCAGTCCGACAGGCTTCAATACTAACACCGGGGAGCTGTTTTTT	.	TRBV27	TRBJ2-2	.
CSARRGARYGYTF	TGCAGCGCGCGGCGGGGGGCTAGATATGGCTACACCTTC	.	TRBV29-1	TRBJ1-2	.
CASSYTQGPNQPQHF	TGTGCCAGCAGTTACACACAGGGGCCAAATCAGCCCCAGCATTTT	.	TRBV28	TRBJ1-5	TRBD1
CASSFSPRRDGIQETQYF	TGTGCCAGCAGCTTTTCCCCCCGACGCGACGGGATCCAAGAGACCCAGTACTTC	.	TRBV7-9	TRBJ2-5	.
CASSFMPGNYEQYF	TGTGCCAGCAGCTTTATGCCAGGGAACTACGAGCAGTACTTC	once	TRBV5-8	TRBJ2-7	.
CASSPRTVRNSYEQYF	TGTGCCAGCAGTCCCAGGACAGTAAGAAATTCCTACGAGCAGTACTTC	.	TRBV12-3/TRBV12-4	TRBJ2-7	.
CAWSGSGRGNIQYF	TGTGCCTGGAGTGGTAGCGGGAGGGGAAACATTCAGTACTTC	.	TRBV30	TRBJ2-4	TRBD2
CASSEARQGTPQFF	TGTGCCAGCAGTGAAGCGCGACAGGGGACCCCACAGTTCTTC	.	TRBV2	TRBJ2-1	TRBD1
CASSTLPGTGELFF	TGTGCCAGCAGCACCCTCCCGGGGACCGGGGAGCTGTTTTTT	.	TRBV28	TRBJ2-2	.